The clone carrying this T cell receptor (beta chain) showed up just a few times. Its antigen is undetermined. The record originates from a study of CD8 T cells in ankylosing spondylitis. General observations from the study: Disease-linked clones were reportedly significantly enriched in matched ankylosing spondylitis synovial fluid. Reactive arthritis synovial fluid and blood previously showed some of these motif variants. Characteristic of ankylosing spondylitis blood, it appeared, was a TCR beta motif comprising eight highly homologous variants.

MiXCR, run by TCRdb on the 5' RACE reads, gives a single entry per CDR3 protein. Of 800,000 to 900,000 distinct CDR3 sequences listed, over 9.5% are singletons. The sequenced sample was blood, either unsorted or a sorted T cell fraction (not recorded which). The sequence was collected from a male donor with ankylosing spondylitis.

For the CDR3, the DNA is TGTGCCTGGAGTGTACCCGGGACAAAGGACACTGAAGCTTTCTTT. Translation gives CAWSVPGTKDTEAFF. This chain uses TRBV30 with TRBJ1-1, with a possible D match to TRBD1 (6 bases). Germline V gene sequence: CDR1 GTSNPN, CDR2 SVGIG (reference sequence). V was trimmed by 0 bases and J by 3 bases, leaving 14 bases between them. The CDR3 length is 15 residues.